This T cell receptor beta chain was obtained from a study of CD8 T cells in Susac syndrome. Trimming left V 0 bases short and J 0 bases short, with 8 bases between. CDR3 length: 15 residues. CDR1 is LGHDT and CDR2 is YNNKEL in the germline V gene (reference sequence). Random hexamers were used to reverse transcribe roughly 0.5 to 1 ug of RNA. Each CDR3 protein is one row after TCRdb ran MiXCR on the immunoSEQ multiplex PCR reads. Among roughly 50,000 distinct CDR3 sequences listed, 93% were seen once. The sample was CD8+ T cells from PBMCs. This TCR was sampled from a human donor in good health. This chain connects TRBV3-1 to TRBJ1-1; D is unresolved. CDR3 DNA sequence: TGTGCCAGCAGCCAAGATGTGGGTATGAACACTGAAGCTTTCTTT. It encodes CASSQDVGMNTEAFF.